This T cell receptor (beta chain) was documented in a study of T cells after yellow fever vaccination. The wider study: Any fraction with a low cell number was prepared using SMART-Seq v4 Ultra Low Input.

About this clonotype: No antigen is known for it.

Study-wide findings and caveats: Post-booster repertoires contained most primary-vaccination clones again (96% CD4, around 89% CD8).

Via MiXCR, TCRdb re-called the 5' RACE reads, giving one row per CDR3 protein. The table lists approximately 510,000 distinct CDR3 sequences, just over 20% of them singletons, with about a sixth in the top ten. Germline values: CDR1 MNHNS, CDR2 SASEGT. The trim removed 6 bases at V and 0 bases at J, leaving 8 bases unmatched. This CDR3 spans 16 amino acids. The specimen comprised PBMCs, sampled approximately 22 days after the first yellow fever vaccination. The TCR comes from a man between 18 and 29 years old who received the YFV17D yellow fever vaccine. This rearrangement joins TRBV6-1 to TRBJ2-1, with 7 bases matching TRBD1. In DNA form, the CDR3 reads TGTGCCAGCAGACCACAGGGGTCCAGCTCCTACAATGAGCAGTTCTTC. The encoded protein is CASRPQGSSSYNEQFF.